This T cell receptor (beta chain) derives from a study of T cell responses to AZD1222 COVID-19 vaccine. The study's findings and limits: Dominant at 160-218 and 743-854, vaccine-associated CD4 TCRs also spanned spike. Baseline seropositives among AZD1222 recipients totaled only five to seven. The donor group comprised mostly white British people and more females; the analysis possibly underestimated clonal diversity.

Notes on this clone: Its specificity is unknown.

Sequenced by immunoSEQ multiplex PCR; TCRdb stores in-frame clones only, minus some. Here the sample spans 66,000 or so clones, 79% being singletons. The CDR3 totals 17 residues. Germline-derived CDR1 and CDR2 are MGHRA and YSYEKL. Trimming shortened V by 2 bases and J by 0 bases, and 11 bases separated the two germline ends. This clonotype was obtained from an adult in good health. This specimen consisted of peripheral blood, obtained on day 0 of MenACWY control vaccination. The V gene is TRBV4-1, the J gene TRBJ1-6, with D tentatively TRBD1 (5 bases). The CDR3 DNA reads as TGCGCCAGCAGCCAAACAATAGACAGCTCCTATAATTCACCCCTCCACTTT. Translating it yields CASSQTIDSSYNSPLHF.